Each of the 22 T cell receptor beta chains below was sequenced from the same sample in a study of T-cell memory formation after mild COVID-19. TCRdb analysed the 5' RACE reads with MiXCR anew, one entry per CDR3 protein. The sample shows more than 200,000 distinct CDR3 sequences, 16% of them seen only once. Source material: PBMCs or a T cell subset sorted from them (not recorded which). The receptor set was obtained from a man in his late teens or twenties who had mild COVID-19 (a few samples of this study predate the infection). Cell type and time point are not known.

This chain connects TRBV11-2 to TRBJ1-5; 7 nucleotides align to TRBD1. Germline V CDR1 and CDR2: SGHAT, FQNNGV. This CDR3 comprises 14 residues. Trimming removed 6 bases from V and 4 bases from J; junction bases left unmatched: 6. CDR3 region: CASSRTGLNQPQHF. CDR3 DNA: TGTGCCAGCAGTAGGACAGGACTAAATCAGCCCCAGCATTTT.

The chain uses TRBV5-8 and TRBJ1-5, with 7 bases fitting TRBD1. The CDR3 has 17 amino acids. Trimming at V came to 0 bases and at J to 1 base, leaving 7 bases not matched to a gene. Germline loops: CDR1 SGHTS, CDR2 YDEGEE. In DNA form, the CDR3 reads TGTGCCAGCAGCTTGGAAACAGGGGAAGTCAGCAATCAGCCCCAGCATTTT. It translates to CASSLETGEVSNQPQHF.

The gene calls are TRBV5-1 and TRBJ2-7; tentatively, D is TRBD1 (5 bases). The CDR3 length is 15 residues. Trimming removed 3 bases at V and 4 bases at J, with 17 bases between. Germline-derived CDR1 and CDR2 are SGHRS and YFSETQ. The CDR3 region is CASSSRSGQGYEQYF. Here the CDR3 DNA reads TGCGCCAGCAGCTCCCGATCGGGCCAGGGATACGAGCAGTACTTC.

This clonotype counts as medium-sized. The J gene is TRBJ2-3, the V gene TRBV29-1; D is perhaps TRBD2 (7 bases). CDR1 SQVTM and CDR2 ANQGSEA come from the germline V gene. CDR3 length: 14 residues. V was cut by 5 bases and J by 1 base, with 13 bases left in between. The DNA of the CDR3 is TGCAGCGTTTCAAGGGGGAGGGGCACAGATACGCAGTATTTT. This encodes CSVSRGRGTDTQYF.

The rearrangement uses TRBV7-9 and TRBJ2-3; tentative D call: TRBD2 (6 bases). This CDR3 comprises 15 residues. Looked up from germline, CDR1 is SEHNR and CDR2 is FQNEAQ (reference sequence). With 8 bases removed from V and 3 bases from J, the gap between germline ends came to 18 bases. Written as DNA, the CDR3 is TGTGCCAGCCGACCTGGTGGAGGGACTACAGATACGCAGTATTTT. Protein sequence: CASRPGGGTTDTQYF.

This clonotype was observed a handful of times. V gene TRBV5-1 combines with J gene TRBJ1-2; tentatively, D is TRBD1 (5 bases). This CDR3 comprises 17 residues. From germline, CDR1 is SGHRS and CDR2 YFSETQ. Deletions cut 2 bases from V and 4 bases from J, with 21 bases between. The CDR3 coding sequence is TGCGCCAGCAGCTTACAGGACACAAGGATATTGGGCTATGGCTACACCTTC. It translates to CASSLQDTRILGYGYTF.

This clonotype was recorded many times. The J gene is TRBJ1-1, the V gene TRBV5-1; 7 nucleotides align to TRBD1. The germline V gene encodes CDR1 SGHRS and CDR2 YFSETQ. The V and J ends lost 4 bases and 0 bases, in that order; junction bases with no gene match: 6. The CDR3 runs to 15 residues. The CDR3 loop reads CASSPRGLLNTEAFF. The DNA of the CDR3 is TGCGCCAGCAGCCCGAGGGGGCTCTTGAACACTGAAGCTTTCTTT.

In this sample, this clonotype turned up a few times. V gene TRBV5-1 combines with J gene TRBJ2-1, with D uncertain. CDR1 is SGHRS, CDR2 YFSETQ, per germline. The CDR3 sequence is 13 residues long. Trimming left V 4 bases short and J 5 bases short, with 10 bases between. For the CDR3, the DNA is TGCGCCAGCAGCAAGAACGGAAACAATGAGCAGTTCTTC. Protein product: CASSKNGNNEQFF.

This clonotype showed up many times. The chain is built from TRBV4-3 and TRBJ2-3; D call uncertain. Germline V gene data show CDR1 as LGHNA and CDR2 as YSLEER. CDR3 size: 15 residues. V lost 0 bases to trimming and J lost 6 bases, with 13 bases between them. The CDR3 DNA reads as TGCGCCAGCAGCCAAGATGTGGCTGCCTCGGATACGCAGTATTTT. It encodes CASSQDVAASDTQYF.

The rearrangement links TRBV29-1 to TRBJ1-2; 10 bases agree with TRBD1. Per germline, CDR1 SQVTM and CDR2 ANQGSEA. Trimming removed 4 bases from V and 4 bases from J; junction bases left unmatched: 0. The CDR3 consists of 12 residues. The CDR3 region has the DNA TGCAGCGTTGGGACAGGGGGCTATGGCTACACCTTC. Residues: CSVGTGGYGYTF.

This chain links TRBV30 with TRBJ2-3; the D is unclear. The CDR3 spans 13 residues. Germline V CDR1 and CDR2: GTSNPN, SVGIG (reference sequence). V was shortened by 5 bases and J by 5 bases, with 14 bases between the two germline ends. CDR3 sequence reads: CAWDTRVIDTQYF. In DNA, the CDR3 is TGTGCCTGGGATACACGGGTGATAGATACGCAGTATTTT.

V usage is TRBV11-2 and J usage is TRBJ2-5; 8 nucleotides line up with TRBD2. Germline V gene data show CDR1 as SGHAT and CDR2 as FQNNGV. The CDR3 has 15 residues. The V segment lost 5 bases and the J segment 5 bases; nucleotides outside the gene matches: 10. CDR3 nucleotide sequence: TGTGCCAGCAGCGTTGGGACGACGGGGGGGGAGACCCAGTACTTC. It is translated as CASSVGTTGGETQYF.

In its sample, this clonotype was seen a few times. The chain couples TRBV10-3 to TRBJ2-3; D is perhaps TRBD1 or TRBD2 (5 bases each). This CDR3 contains 12 residues. Germline CDR1 and CDR2: ENHRY and SYGVKD. The ends were cut back, 6 bases at V and 9 bases at J, with 13 bases in the middle. The CDR3, as DNA: TGTGCCATCAGGAGGGAAGGGGACACGCAGTATTTT. It translates to CAIRREGDTQYF.

This clonotype showed up just a few times. This chain connects TRBV4-2 to TRBJ1-5; TRBD1 might be the D (5 bases). The V end was cut by 8 bases, the J end by 0 bases, with 23 bases between. Germline assignment: CDR1 LGHNA and CDR2 YNFKEQ. The CDR3 covers 18 residues. CDR3 loop: CASRGWREGAYSNQPQHF. The DNA for the CDR3 is TGTGCCAGCCGAGGGTGGAGGGAAGGGGCTTATAGCAATCAGCCCCAGCATTTT.

The V call is TRBV24-1, the J call TRBJ2-1; no reliable D call. This CDR3 is 11 amino acids long. Germline lookup yields CDR1 KGHDR and CDR2 SFDVKD. The V gene lost 9 bases and the J gene lost 4 bases, with 6 bases spanning the gap. In nucleotides, the CDR3 is TGTGCCACCGAAAGTTACAATGAGCAGTTCTTC. Its protein product is CATESYNEQFF.

This clonotype was found a few times. The chain uses TRBV9 and TRBJ2-5; the D gene is possibly TRBD1 (6 bases). V shed 5 bases and J shed 5 bases, with 16 bases lying between them. CDR1 and CDR2 (germline): SGDLS, YYNGEE. This CDR3 has 14 amino acids. The CDR3 DNA reads as TGTGCCAGCAGTGTTCAGGGGAGTAGGGAGACCCAGTACTTC. Translating gives CASSVQGSRETQYF.

The chain joins TRBV9 to TRBJ2-5; 7 bases are shared with TRBD2. There are 15 residues in the CDR3. Looked up from germline, CDR1 is SGDLS and CDR2 is YYNGEE. With 4 bases clipped from V and 5 bases from J, the junction kept 11 bases outside the gene matches. CDR3 region: CASSFGLADRETQYF. CDR3 in DNA: TGTGCCAGCAGCTTTGGGCTAGCGGACCGGGAGACCCAGTACTTC.

In this sample, this clonotype turned up a few times. The rearrangement links TRBV20-1 to TRBJ2-7; 9 bases are shared with TRBD1. Trimming took 5 bases from V and 3 from J; bases not matched to a gene: 8. Germline V CDR1 and CDR2: DFQATT, SNEGSKA (reference sequence). The CDR3 is made up of 14 amino acids. CDR3 nucleotide sequence: TGCAGTGCTCCCAACAGGGGGCTTTTCTACGAGCAGTACGTC. Its translation: CSAPNRGLFYEQYV.

The table lists this clonotype with a few counts. The V call is TRBV24-1, the J call TRBJ2-3, with TRBD1 identical over 8 bases. In germline, CDR1 is KGHDR, CDR2 SFDVKD. The CDR3 spans 15 residues. Trimming at V came to 4 bases and at J to 1 base, leaving 3 bases not matched to a gene. The CDR3: CATSDPGQGTDTQYF. Written as DNA, the CDR3 is TGTGCCACCAGTGACCCGGGACAGGGCACAGATACGCAGTATTTT.

This clonotype was detected only a few times. The rearrangement joins TRBV7-9 to TRBJ2-2; D gene uncertain. The CDR3 runs 14 residues. The ends were cut back, 5 bases at V and 3 bases at J, with 10 bases in the middle. From germline, CDR1 is SEHNR and CDR2 FQNEAQ (reference sequence). CDR3 coding DNA: TGTGCCAGCAGCCTTAACACGGACACCGGGGAGCTGTTTTTT. Protein sequence: CASSLNTDTGELFF.

The genes are TRBV6-2 or TRBV6-3 and TRBJ2-1; D perhaps matches TRBD2 (7 bases). V was shortened by 9 bases and J by 8 bases, with 14 bases between the two germline ends. Looked up from germline, CDR1 is MNHEY and CDR2 is SVGEGT. CDR3 length: 12 residues. The CDR3 DNA sequence: TGTGCCAGAGGGAGGGGGTACGATGAGCAGTTCTTC. Protein sequence: CARGRGYDEQFF.

This clonotype has just a few counts. The chain has TRBV2 and TRBJ2-1, with D uncertain. The germline V and J ends were trimmed by 6 bases and 7 bases, with 10 bases remaining between them. The CDR3 totals 12 residues. Germline V gene sequence: CDR1 SNHLY, CDR2 FYNNEI. The CDR3 protein is CASRSIANEQFF. The CDR3 DNA follows: TGTGCCAGCAGGTCTATTGCAAATGAGCAGTTCTTC.